A selection of T cell receptor beta chains follows, all from one sample in a study of naive and memory T cell subsets. From the UMI-ligation and nested PCR reads, TCRdb called clonotypes with MiXCR, one entry per CDR3 protein. Of about 90,000 distinct CDR3 sequences detected, 11% appear once; the ten largest clones hold around 0.13%. Sequenced sample: naive CD4+ T cells from blood. The receptors were gathered from a human donor in good health. The CDR3 runs from the conserved cysteine through the conserved F or W. Each record gives: clone size, J gene, V gene, D gene, CDR3 length, CDR3 protein, CDR3 DNA. A D gene is named only where the DNA matches it firmly. The size entry is marked missing in some rows and otherwise reads once, few, many or a size class.

clone size: few; J gene: TRBJ2-7; V gene: TRBV12-3/TRBV12-4; D gene: .; CDR3 length: 14; CDR3 protein: CASNPRGAGYEQYF; CDR3 DNA: TGTGCCAGCAATCCGAGGGGCGCGGGCTACGAGCAGTACTTC
clone size: few; J gene: TRBJ2-5; V gene: TRBV7-9; D gene: .; CDR3 length: 11; CDR3 protein: CASSNRETQYF; CDR3 DNA: TGTGCCAGCAGCAACCGGGAGACCCAGTACTTC
clone size: few; J gene: TRBJ2-2; V gene: TRBV5-1; D gene: .; CDR3 length: 18; CDR3 protein: CASSPLAPTGALTGELFF; CDR3 DNA: TGCGCCAGCAGCCCCCTCGCTCCGACGGGGGCCTTGACCGGGGAGCTGTTTTTT
clone size: few; J gene: TRBJ2-1; V gene: TRBV12-3/TRBV12-4; D gene: .; CDR3 length: 12; CDR3 protein: CASSLVGDEQFF; CDR3 DNA: TGTGCCAGCAGTTTAGTGGGGGATGAGCAGTTCTTC
clone size: many; J gene: TRBJ2-1; V gene: TRBV20-1; D gene: TRBD1; CDR3 length: 13; CDR3 protein: CSAPWQGVNEQFF; CDR3 DNA: TGCAGTGCCCCGTGGCAGGGGGTAAATGAGCAGTTCTTC
clone size: .; J gene: TRBJ1-3; V gene: TRBV29-1; D gene: .; CDR3 length: 14; CDR3 protein: CSVRGALSGNTIYF; CDR3 DNA: TGCAGCGTTCGGGGCGCTCTCTCTGGAAACACCATATATTTT
clone size: few; J gene: TRBJ2-3; V gene: TRBV7-6; D gene: .; CDR3 length: 14; CDR3 protein: CASSLRRGADTQYF; CDR3 DNA: TGTGCCAGCAGCTTGCGAAGGGGGGCAGATACGCAGTATTTT
clone size: many; J gene: TRBJ2-1; V gene: TRBV7-2; D gene: TRBD2; CDR3 length: 16; CDR3 protein: CASSLEWLAGAREQFF; CDR3 DNA: TGTGCCAGCAGCTTAGAATGGCTAGCGGGAGCACGAGAGCAGTTCTTC
clone size: .; J gene: TRBJ2-1; V gene: TRBV6-2/TRBV6-3; D gene: TRBD2; CDR3 length: 17; CDR3 protein: CASNSVRTSGSGNEQFF; CDR3 DNA: TGTGCCAGCAATTCGGTGAGGACTAGCGGGAGCGGAAATGAGCAGTTCTTC
clone size: .; J gene: TRBJ1-4; V gene: TRBV20-1; D gene: .; CDR3 length: 18; CDR3 protein: CSARPGPRNLATNEKLFF; CDR3 DNA: TGCAGTGCGAGACCGGGACCTCGGAACCTCGCAACTAATGAAAAACTGTTTTTT
clone size: few; J gene: TRBJ2-5; V gene: TRBV29-1; D gene: .; CDR3 length: 12; CDR3 protein: CSVVWGQETQYF; CDR3 DNA: TGCAGCGTTGTTTGGGGACAAGAGACCCAGTACTTC
clone size: .; J gene: TRBJ2-3; V gene: TRBV7-2; D gene: TRBD2; CDR3 length: 19; CDR3 protein: CASSRPPGLAGGRGDTQYF; CDR3 DNA: TGTGCCAGCAGTCGACCCCCGGGACTAGCGGGGGGGCGGGGAGATACGCAGTATTTT
clone size: .; J gene: TRBJ1-3; V gene: TRBV30; D gene: .; CDR3 length: 15; CDR3 protein: CAWSAILSSGNTIYF; CDR3 DNA: TGTGCCTGGAGTGCCATCTTGTCCTCTGGAAACACCATATATTTT
clone size: few; J gene: TRBJ1-2; V gene: TRBV25-1; D gene: TRBD1; CDR3 length: 15; CDR3 protein: CASSEPGQGSYGYTF; CDR3 DNA: TGTGCCAGCAGTGAGCCGGGACAGGGGTCCTATGGCTACACCTTC
clone size: .; J gene: TRBJ2-7; V gene: TRBV28; D gene: .; CDR3 length: 13; CDR3 protein: CASTTPARHEQYF; CDR3 DNA: TGTGCCAGCACCACTCCGGCCCGCCACGAGCAGTACTTC
clone size: few; J gene: TRBJ2-7; V gene: TRBV18; D gene: TRBD1; CDR3 length: 19; CDR3 protein: CASSPVLASGTADSYEQYF; CDR3 DNA: TGTGCCAGCTCACCGGTCCTCGCCTCCGGGACAGCGGACTCCTACGAGCAGTACTTC
clone size: few; J gene: TRBJ2-5; V gene: TRBV4-3; D gene: .; CDR3 length: 13; CDR3 protein: CASSQQGEETQYF; CDR3 DNA: TGCGCCAGCAGCCAACAGGGAGAAGAGACCCAGTACTTC
clone size: many; J gene: TRBJ2-1; V gene: TRBV24-1; D gene: .; CDR3 length: 15; CDR3 protein: CATSARLAYYNEQFF; CDR3 DNA: TGTGCCACCAGTGCCCGACTGGCCTATTACAATGAGCAGTTCTTC
clone size: many; J gene: TRBJ2-7; V gene: TRBV28; D gene: TRBD1; CDR3 length: 12; CDR3 protein: CASEDRDYEQYF; CDR3 DNA: TGTGCCAGCGAAGACAGGGATTACGAGCAGTACTTC
clone size: few; J gene: TRBJ1-5; V gene: TRBV10-2; D gene: .; CDR3 length: 14; CDR3 protein: CASSDGSGNQPQHF; CDR3 DNA: TGCGCCAGCAGTGACGGCAGTGGTAATCAGCCCCAGCATTTT
clone size: .; J gene: TRBJ1-1; V gene: TRBV20-1; D gene: TRBD1; CDR3 length: 14; CDR3 protein: CRPDRVNRDTEAFF; CDR3 DNA: TGCAGGCCGGACAGGGTCAACCGAGACACTGAAGCTTTCTTT
clone size: .; J gene: TRBJ2-7; V gene: TRBV15; D gene: .; CDR3 length: 12; CDR3 protein: CATSRAGYEQYF; CDR3 DNA: TGTGCCACCAGCAGAGCGGGGTACGAGCAGTACTTC
clone size: few; J gene: TRBJ2-3; V gene: TRBV2; D gene: TRBD1; CDR3 length: 15; CDR3 protein: CAIKTAGGFTDTQYF; CDR3 DNA: TGTGCCATCAAAACGGCAGGGGGCTTCACAGATACGCAGTATTTT
clone size: few; J gene: TRBJ1-2; V gene: TRBV7-2; D gene: TRBD1; CDR3 length: 14; CDR3 protein: CASSLWTGGVGYTF; CDR3 DNA: TGTGCCAGCAGCTTGTGGACAGGGGGCGTTGGCTACACCTTC
clone size: .; J gene: TRBJ2-4; V gene: TRBV11-2; D gene: TRBD2; CDR3 length: 14; CDR3 protein: CASRLAGGQNIQYF; CDR3 DNA: TGTGCCAGCAGACTGGCGGGAGGCCAAAACATTCAGTACTTC
clone size: many; J gene: TRBJ2-1; V gene: TRBV27; D gene: .; CDR3 length: 15; CDR3 protein: CASSPAGLGYNEQFF; CDR3 DNA: TGTGCCAGCAGTCCCGCAGGCCTTGGTTACAATGAGCAGTTCTTC
clone size: few; J gene: TRBJ2-1; V gene: TRBV10-3; D gene: .; CDR3 length: 16; CDR3 protein: CAISEPTGVPHNEQFF; CDR3 DNA: TGTGCCATCAGTGAGCCCACGGGGGTTCCTCACAATGAGCAGTTCTTC
clone size: .; J gene: TRBJ2-1; V gene: TRBV7-9; D gene: TRBD2; CDR3 length: 16; CDR3 protein: CASSKTGGRERNEQFF; CDR3 DNA: TGTGCCAGCAGCAAGACTGGTGGGCGGGAGCGTAATGAGCAGTTCTTC
clone size: few; J gene: TRBJ1-6; V gene: TRBV25-1; D gene: .; CDR3 length: 14; CDR3 protein: CASSETGNGSPLHF; CDR3 DNA: TGTGCCAGCAGTGAAACAGGGAATGGGTCACCCCTCCACTTT
clone size: .; J gene: TRBJ2-4; V gene: TRBV7-2; D gene: .; CDR3 length: 16; CDR3 protein: CDSSVIWVGAKNIQYF; CDR3 DNA: TGTGACAGCAGCGTCATTTGGGTGGGGGCTAAAAACATTCAGTACTTC
clone size: once; J gene: TRBJ1-5; V gene: TRBV5-4; D gene: .; CDR3 length: 17; CDR3 protein: CASSFSTGPYSNQPQHF; CDR3 DNA: TGTGCCAGCAGCTTTAGTACAGGACCCTATAGCAATCAGCCCCAGCATTTT
clone size: .; J gene: TRBJ2-5; V gene: TRBV29-1; D gene: .; CDR3 length: 14; CDR3 protein: CSAGVGTMQETQYF; CDR3 DNA: TGCAGCGCCGGGGTGGGAACAATGCAAGAGACCCAGTACTTC
clone size: many; J gene: TRBJ1-1; V gene: TRBV20-1; D gene: .; CDR3 length: 18; CDR3 protein: CSARAIWVSRPMNTEAFF; CDR3 DNA: TGCAGTGCTAGAGCGATATGGGTTTCCCGACCCATGAACACTGAAGCTTTCTTT
clone size: .; J gene: TRBJ2-2; V gene: TRBV6-5; D gene: .; CDR3 length: 14; CDR3 protein: CASSYTGFTGELFF; CDR3 DNA: TGTGCCAGCAGTTATACAGGTTTCACCGGGGAGCTGTTTTTT
clone size: .; J gene: TRBJ2-7; V gene: TRBV4-1; D gene: TRBD1; CDR3 length: 16; CDR3 protein: CASSQDVNRGAYEQYF; CDR3 DNA: TGCGCCAGCAGCCAAGATGTGAACAGGGGTGCCTACGAGCAGTACTTC
clone size: .; J gene: TRBJ1-2; V gene: TRBV12-3/TRBV12-4; D gene: .; CDR3 length: 11; CDR3 protein: CASRGGQGYTF; CDR3 DNA: TGTGCCAGCAGGGGGGGTCAAGGCTACACCTTC
clone size: few; J gene: TRBJ2-3; V gene: TRBV7-7; D gene: .; CDR3 length: 13; CDR3 protein: CASSTSRVDTQYF; CDR3 DNA: TGTGCTAGCAGTACTAGTAGAGTAGATACGCAGTATTTT
clone size: few; J gene: TRBJ2-1; V gene: TRBV7-3; D gene: .; CDR3 length: 14; CDR3 protein: CASSLTRVGNEQFF; CDR3 DNA: TGTGCCAGCAGCTTAACCCGGGTAGGCAATGAGCAGTTCTTC
clone size: many; J gene: TRBJ2-1; V gene: TRBV7-9; D gene: TRBD2; CDR3 length: 14; CDR3 protein: CASSLERGYNEQFF; CDR3 DNA: TGTGCCAGCAGCCTTGAGCGGGGGTACAATGAGCAGTTCTTC
clone size: many; J gene: TRBJ1-2; V gene: TRBV30; D gene: .; CDR3 length: 13; CDR3 protein: CAWSVRLVYGYTF; CDR3 DNA: TGTGCCTGGAGTGTACGGTTGGTCTATGGCTACACCTTC
clone size: .; J gene: TRBJ2-5; V gene: TRBV12-3/TRBV12-4; D gene: .; CDR3 length: 12; CDR3 protein: CASSLFGETQYF; CDR3 DNA: TGTGCCAGCAGTTTATTCGGAGAGACCCAGTACTTC
clone size: many; J gene: TRBJ2-1; V gene: TRBV28; D gene: .; CDR3 length: 11; CDR3 protein: CASSARGEQFF; CDR3 DNA: TGTGCCAGCAGTGCCCGGGGAGAGCAGTTCTTC
clone size: many; J gene: TRBJ1-6; V gene: TRBV14; D gene: .; CDR3 length: 12; CDR3 protein: CASSQVSSPLHF; CDR3 DNA: TGTGCCAGCAGCCAAGTTTCCTCACCCCTCCACTTT
clone size: once; J gene: TRBJ2-2; V gene: TRBV24-1; D gene: TRBD1; CDR3 length: 16; CDR3 protein: CATSERDRDYTGELFF; CDR3 DNA: TGTGCCACCAGTGAACGGGACAGAGACTACACCGGGGAGCTGTTTTTT
clone size: many; J gene: TRBJ2-5; V gene: TRBV2; D gene: .; CDR3 length: 15; CDR3 protein: CASSKEGLAQETQYF; CDR3 DNA: TGTGCCAGCAGTAAAGAAGGGTTGGCACAAGAGACCCAGTACTTC
clone size: .; J gene: TRBJ2-7; V gene: TRBV11-1; D gene: .; CDR3 length: 15; CDR3 protein: CASSPQGGLSYEQYF; CDR3 DNA: TGTGCCAGCAGCCCCCAGGGGGGTTTGTCCTACGAGCAGTACTTC
clone size: many; J gene: TRBJ2-5; V gene: TRBV14; D gene: .; CDR3 length: 15; CDR3 protein: CASSQRYREGETQYF; CDR3 DNA: TGTGCCAGCAGCCAAAGATACAGGGAAGGGGAGACCCAGTACTTC
clone size: few; J gene: TRBJ2-3; V gene: TRBV7-2; D gene: .; CDR3 length: 16; CDR3 protein: CASSPRPHLSTDTQYF; CDR3 DNA: TGTGCCAGCAGCCCCCGCCCACACCTAAGCACAGATACGCAGTATTTT
clone size: few; J gene: TRBJ1-5; V gene: TRBV19; D gene: .; CDR3 length: 12; CDR3 protein: CASTEAGQPQHF; CDR3 DNA: TGTGCCAGTACCGAAGCCGGTCAGCCCCAGCATTTT
clone size: many; J gene: TRBJ1-2; V gene: TRBV29-1; D gene: .; CDR3 length: 13; CDR3 protein: CSVEGARSYGYTF; CDR3 DNA: TGCAGCGTTGAAGGGGCCAGGAGCTATGGCTACACCTTC
clone size: .; J gene: TRBJ2-7; V gene: TRBV30; D gene: .; CDR3 length: 12; CDR3 protein: CAWMPDSHEQYF; CDR3 DNA: TGTGCCTGGATGCCGGACAGCCACGAGCAGTACTTC